Listed below are T cell receptor beta chains from one sample, sequenced in a study of blood T cell repertoires in COVID-19. The table came from immunoSEQ multiplex PCR; TCRdb's copy has only in-frame clones and leaves some out. Of 200,000 to 250,000 clones in the sample, 70% to 90% were seen once. Sequenced sample: peripheral blood. The receptors were sampled from a man aged 30 to 45 with COVID-19, enrolled during active disease. CDR3s include the opening cysteine and the closing phenylalanine or tryptophan. D genes are given only for firm matches. Size is omitted from some rows. Given values are once, few, many or a class for expanded clones.

V gene: TRBV9
D gene: TRBD1
clone size: -
J gene: TRBJ1-1
CDR3 length: 14
CDR3 protein: CASSGPTGGDEAFF
CDR3 DNA: TGTGCCAGCAGCGGGCCGACAGGGGGCGATGAAGCTTTCTTT

V gene: TRBV29-1
D gene: TRBD2
clone size: once
J gene: TRBJ2-3
CDR3 length: 17
CDR3 protein: CSVEDLVAGHSTDTQYF
CDR3 DNA: TGCAGCGTTGAAGATTTGGTAGCGGGACATAGCACAGATACGCAGTATTTT

V gene: TRBV5-1
D gene: -
clone size: few
J gene: TRBJ1-4
CDR3 length: 15
CDR3 protein: CASSPSTATNEKLFF
CDR3 DNA: TGCGCCAGCAGCCCTTCGACAGCAACTAATGAAAAACTGTTTTTT

V gene: TRBV9
D gene: -
clone size: once
J gene: TRBJ1-3
CDR3 length: 14
CDR3 protein: CASSVEGAGNTIYF
CDR3 DNA: TGTGCCAGCAGCGTAGAGGGGGCTGGAAACACCATATATTTT

V gene: TRBV27
D gene: -
clone size: -
J gene: TRBJ2-3
CDR3 length: 15
CDR3 protein: CASSPLRVGTDTQYF
CDR3 DNA: TGTGCCAGCAGTCCCCTGAGGGTGGGCACAGATACGCAGTATTTT

V gene: TRBV19
D gene: TRBD1
clone size: -
J gene: TRBJ2-3
CDR3 length: 15
CDR3 protein: CASSSRTGKTDTQYF
CDR3 DNA: TGTGCCAGTAGTTCTCGGACAGGGAAGACAGATACGCAGTATTTT

V gene: TRBV4-3
D gene: TRBD2
clone size: once
J gene: TRBJ2-3
CDR3 length: 16
CDR3 protein: CASSQEVRGVTDTQYF
CDR3 DNA: TGCGCCAGCAGCCAAGAAGTGCGGGGGGTTACAGATACGCAGTATTTT

V gene: TRBV19
D gene: TRBD2
clone size: -
J gene: TRBJ2-1
CDR3 length: 14
CDR3 protein: CASSIGLAGGKQFF
CDR3 DNA: TGTGCCAGTAGCATAGGACTAGCGGGAGGTAAGCAGTTCTTC

V gene: TRBV7-9
D gene: TRBD1
clone size: -
J gene: TRBJ1-3
CDR3 length: 15
CDR3 protein: CASSLAGTGGNTIYF
CDR3 DNA: TGTGCCAGCAGCTTAGCCGGGACAGGGGGAAACACCATATATTTT

V gene: TRBV10-1
D gene: TRBD1
clone size: -
J gene: TRBJ1-2
CDR3 length: 15
CDR3 protein: CASSQRTGGDYGYTF
CDR3 DNA: TGCGCCAGCAGCCAGAGGACAGGGGGGGACTATGGCTACACCTTC

V gene: TRBV9
D gene: -
clone size: -
J gene: TRBJ1-2
CDR3 length: 13
CDR3 protein: CASSGVGVYGYTF
CDR3 DNA: TGTGCCAGCAGCGGGGTTGGAGTGTATGGCTACACCTTC

V gene: TRBV6-4
D gene: -
clone size: -
J gene: TRBJ2-7
CDR3 length: 16
CDR3 protein: CASRAAPTTAKGEQYF
CDR3 DNA: TGTGCCAGCAGAGCCGCTCCAACCACAGCCAAGGGGGAGCAGTACTTC

V gene: TRBV28
D gene: -
clone size: -
J gene: TRBJ1-5
CDR3 length: 14
CDR3 protein: CASSFQISNQPQHF
CDR3 DNA: TGTGCCAGCAGTTTCCAGATTAGCAATCAGCCCCAGCATTTT

V gene: TRBV19
D gene: -
clone size: -
J gene: TRBJ2-1
CDR3 length: 15
CDR3 protein: CASSMWSLRGNEQFF
CDR3 DNA: TGTGCCAGTAGTATGTGGTCCCTAAGGGGTAATGAGCAGTTCTTC

V gene: TRBV6-4
D gene: -
clone size: few
J gene: TRBJ1-1
CDR3 length: 14
CDR3 protein: CASSSGVENTEAFF
CDR3 DNA: TGTGCCAGCAGTTCAGGGGTTGAGAACACTGAAGCTTTCTTT

V gene: TRBV19
D gene: -
clone size: few
J gene: TRBJ1-3
CDR3 length: 14
CDR3 protein: CASREETPGNTIYF
CDR3 DNA: TGTGCCAGTAGGGAGGAGACTCCTGGAAACACCATATATTTT

V gene: TRBV4-2
D gene: -
clone size: -
J gene: TRBJ1-2
CDR3 length: 14
CDR3 protein: CASSQDLAGYGYTF
CDR3 DNA: TGTGCCAGCAGCCAAGATCTGGCAGGGTATGGCTACACCTTC

V gene: TRBV5-1
D gene: -
clone size: -
J gene: TRBJ1-2
CDR3 length: 14
CDR3 protein: CASSLQPPDIDYTF
CDR3 DNA: TGCGCCAGCAGCTTGCAACCCCCGGACATTGACTACACCTTC

V gene: TRBV6-5
D gene: -
clone size: -
J gene: TRBJ1-1
CDR3 length: 15
CDR3 protein: CASSYTSNIPGEAFF
CDR3 DNA: TGTGCCAGCAGTTACACCTCCAACATACCGGGTGAAGCTTTCTTT

V gene: TRBV19
D gene: TRBD2
clone size: -
J gene: TRBJ2-1
CDR3 length: 15
CDR3 protein: CASSIMGGGYNEQFF
CDR3 DNA: TGTGCCAGTAGTATAATGGGGGGGGGTTACAATGAGCAGTTCTTC

V gene: TRBV19
D gene: TRBD1
clone size: -
J gene: TRBJ2-7
CDR3 length: 14
CDR3 protein: CASSIVQGEYEQYF
CDR3 DNA: TGTGCCAGTAGTATTGTGCAGGGGGAATACGAGCAGTACTTC

V gene: TRBV28
D gene: TRBD2
clone size: -
J gene: TRBJ2-1
CDR3 length: 16
CDR3 protein: CASSLELAGDYNEQFF
CDR3 DNA: TGTGCCAGCAGTTTAGAACTAGCGGGAGACTACAATGAGCAGTTCTTC

V gene: TRBV3-1/TRBV3-2
D gene: -
clone size: -
J gene: TRBJ1-3
CDR3 length: 13
CDR3 protein: CASSQAGGNTIYF
CDR3 DNA: TGTGCCAGCAGCCAAGCAGGGGGAAACACCATATATTTT

V gene: TRBV5-1
D gene: TRBD2
clone size: few
J gene: TRBJ2-1
CDR3 length: 14
CDR3 protein: CASSWTSGRVEQFF
CDR3 DNA: TGCGCCAGCAGCTGGACTAGCGGGAGGGTGGAGCAGTTCTTC

V gene: TRBV6-2/TRBV6-3
D gene: -
clone size: -
J gene: TRBJ1-5
CDR3 length: 16
CDR3 protein: CASSRWESYGNQPQHF
CDR3 DNA: TGTGCCAGCAGTCGGTGGGAGTCGTATGGCAATCAGCCCCAGCATTTT

V gene: TRBV11-2
D gene: -
clone size: -
J gene: TRBJ1-2
CDR3 length: 12
CDR3 protein: CASSSVNYGYTF
CDR3 DNA: TGTGCCAGTTCGTCAGTGAACTATGGCTACACCTTC

V gene: TRBV5-1
D gene: TRBD1
clone size: few
J gene: TRBJ1-2
CDR3 length: 17
CDR3 protein: CASSLTSTGGRGYGYTF
CDR3 DNA: TGCGCCAGCAGCTTGACCTCCACAGGGGGAAGGGGCTATGGCTACACCTTC

V gene: TRBV19
D gene: -
clone size: -
J gene: TRBJ2-7
CDR3 length: 13
CDR3 protein: CASSSQATYEQYF
CDR3 DNA: TGTGCCAGTAGTAGCCAAGCGACCTACGAGCAGTACTTC

V gene: TRBV7-2
D gene: -
clone size: few
J gene: TRBJ1-3
CDR3 length: 17
CDR3 protein: CASSLYFQVNSGNTIYF
CDR3 DNA: TGTGCCAGCAGCTTATATTTCCAGGTCAACTCTGGAAACACCATATATTTT

V gene: TRBV10-3
D gene: TRBD1
clone size: -
J gene: TRBJ1-2
CDR3 length: 15
CDR3 protein: CAISDSGQGIYGYTF
CDR3 DNA: TGTGCCATCAGTGATTCGGGACAGGGTATCTATGGCTACACCTTC

V gene: TRBV9
D gene: -
clone size: -
J gene: TRBJ2-7
CDR3 length: 15
CDR3 protein: CASSPRERPTYEQYF
CDR3 DNA: TGTGCCAGCAGCCCCCGGGAGAGACCTACCTACGAGCAGTACTTC